Each of the 21 T cell receptor beta chains below was sequenced from the same sample in a study of T cell responses to AZD1222 COVID-19 vaccine. The protocol was immunoSEQ multiplex PCR, while the TCRdb copy is restricted to in-frame clones and leaves out a portion. The data hold 250,000 to 300,000 clones, with 90% to 95% observed a single time. This sample comprised peripheral blood, obtained 28 days after the second AZD1222 dose. These receptors were obtained from an adult who received the AZD1222 COVID-19 vaccine.

The V call is TRBV7-2, the J call TRBJ1-2, with D possibly TRBD1 on 5 matching bases. CDR1 and CDR2 from the germline V gene are SGHTA and FQGNSA. Trimming stripped 4 bases from V and 8 bases from J, with 20 bases between. The CDR3 is 15 residues long. The CDR3 DNA reads as TGTGCCAGCAGCTCACGACAGTCCCCCAGTAGGGGCTACACCTTC. Translated, it gives CASSSRQSPSRGYTF.

This chain uses TRBV6-1 with TRBJ2-2, with 8 positions matching TRBD2. V was clipped by 1 base and J by 8 bases; unmatched bases: 9. In germline, CDR1 is MNHNS, CDR2 SASEGT. The CDR3 consists of 16 residues. The CDR3 region is CASSEVRLAGPGELFF. CDR3 sequence (DNA): TGTGCCAGCAGTGAAGTGAGATTAGCGGGGCCTGGGGAGCTGTTTTTT.

The J gene is TRBJ1-5, the V gene TRBV28; TRBD1 matches 7 bases. CDR3 size: 16 residues. J gave up 0 bases and V 6 bases, and 8 bases lay outside the gene matches. Germline CDR1 reads MDHEN; CDR2 reads SYDVKM. CDR3 sequence: CASRTGQLYSNQPQHF. The CDR3 DNA reads as TGTGCCAGCAGAACGGGACAGCTCTATAGCAATCAGCCCCAGCATTTT.

This chain's CDR3 is CASSVGPSGGTDTQYF. For the CDR3, the DNA is TGTGCCAGCAGCGTAGGACCTAGCGGGGGCACAGATACGCAGTATTTT. The genes are TRBV9 and TRBJ2-3; 9 bases are a match to TRBD2. There are 16 residues in the CDR3. Trimming at V came to 0 bases and at J to 1 base, leaving 3 bases not matched to a gene. In germline, CDR1 is SGDLS, CDR2 YYNGEE.

This clone was seen only once. This chain connects TRBV24-1 to TRBJ2-3; 12 positions agree with TRBD2. Per germline, CDR1 KGHDR and CDR2 SFDVKD. The ends lost 3 bases at V and 1 base at J; junction bases unmatched: 7. There are 18 residues in the CDR3. The CDR3 coding sequence is TGTGCCACCAGTGATCCGTGGACTAGCGGGGTGGGCACAGATACGCAGTATTTT. Protein product: CATSDPWTSGVGTDTQYF.

The chain couples TRBV28 to TRBJ2-1; D not resolved. Trimming stripped 8 bases from V and 0 bases from J, with 8 bases between. The length of the CDR3 is 13 residues. From germline, CDR1 is MDHEN and CDR2 SYDVKM. The CDR3, as DNA: TGTGCCAGCCAGACTCTCTCCTACAATGAGCAGTTCTTC. This encodes CASQTLSYNEQFF.

This rearrangement joins TRBV6-2 or TRBV6-3 to TRBJ2-7; D call uncertain. CDR1 is MNHEY, CDR2 SVGEGT, per germline. The CDR3 covers 17 residues. The germline V and J ends were trimmed by 2 bases and 0 bases, with 17 bases remaining between them. The CDR3 region has the DNA TGTGCCAGCAGTTACCCCGCCACTATCAGGAGCTCCTACGAGCAGTACTTC. As protein: CASSYPATIRSSYEQYF.

The chain carries TRBV5-1 and TRBJ2-2; TRBD2 matches 14 bases. The ends lost 5 bases at V and 6 bases at J; junction bases unmatched: 3. Germline V gene data show CDR1 as SGHRS and CDR2 as YFSETQ. CDR3 length equals 15 residues. CDR3 coding DNA: TGCGCCAGCAGGGGACTAGCGGGAGATCCCGGGGAGCTGTTTTTT. Amino acids: CASRGLAGDPGELFF.

This clone has a single count. The rearrangement uses TRBV7-2 and TRBJ2-3; D gene uncertain. Germline V gene lookup returns CDR1 SGHTA and CDR2 FQGNSA. Trimming removed 5 bases at V and 2 bases at J, with 20 bases between. This CDR3 has 17 amino acids. CDR3 DNA sequence: TGTGCCAGCAGCCCCGGCCATGTCTCCGCCCCCACAGATACGCAGTATTTT. This sequence encodes CASSPGHVSAPTDTQYF.

This chain connects TRBV7-3 to TRBJ2-7; the D call may be TRBD1 or TRBD2 (5 bases each). Germline CDR1 SGHTA, CDR2 FQGTGA. Trimming removed 5 bases from V and 7 bases from J, with 15 bases in between. The CDR3 runs 13 residues. The CDR3 region is CASSIGTVGEQYF. The CDR3 bases are TGTGCCAGCAGCATCGGGACGGTAGGGGAGCAGTACTTC.

Written as DNA, the CDR3 is TGCGCCAGCAGCTTGGGGGGCCCTAACTATGGCTACACCTTC. This codes for CASSLGGPNYGYTF. The chain carries TRBV5-1 and TRBJ1-2, with TRBD1 as a possible D gene (5 bases). Germline values: CDR1 SGHRS, CDR2 YFSETQ. The germline V and J ends were trimmed by 0 bases and 0 bases, with 6 bases remaining between them. This CDR3 region has 14 residues.

The chain couples TRBV11-2 to TRBJ1-1; 9 nucleotides agree with TRBD1. The CDR3 extends over 16 amino acids. Germline V gene sequence: CDR1 SGHAT, CDR2 FQNNGV. The trim removed 5 bases at V and 0 bases at J, leaving 7 bases unmatched. The CDR3 bases are TGTGCCAGCAGCGTCCGGGACAGGGACATGAACACTGAAGCTTTCTTT. Protein sequence: CASSVRDRDMNTEAFF.

The CDR3 nucleotides read TGTGCCAGCAGCCCCGGGGTCGGGGAGCTGTTTTTT. Protein: CASSPGVGELFF. V usage is TRBV7-9 and J usage is TRBJ2-2; D perhaps matches TRBD2 (5 bases). In germline, CDR1 is SEHNR, CDR2 FQNEAQ (reference sequence). This CDR3 has 12 amino acids. V gave up 5 bases and J gave up 7 bases, with 8 bases separating them.

This chain joins TRBV27 and TRBJ1-1; 7 bases are shared with TRBD1. Germline CDR1 and CDR2: MNHEY and SMNVEV (reference sequence). The CDR3 contains 16 residues. V was clipped by 3 bases and J by 0 bases; unmatched bases: 7. Written as DNA, the CDR3 is TGTGCCAGCAGTTTCTCGCCGGGACAGCTGAACACTGAAGCTTTCTTT. It is translated as CASSFSPGQLNTEAFF.

The chain combines TRBV5-1 with TRBJ2-3, with 12 bases that match TRBD2. The trim removed 6 bases at V and 1 base at J, leaving 6 bases unmatched. The CDR3 consists of 16 residues. CDR1 is SGHRS, CDR2 YFSETQ, per germline. The CDR3 region has the DNA TGCGCCAGCACCACGACTAGCGGGAGAGGCACAGATACGCAGTATTTT. It yields the protein CASTTTSGRGTDTQYF.

Points on this clone: The same CDR3 arises from other DNA sequences in this sample as well. J is TRBJ1-4 and V is TRBV6-5; TRBD1 aligns across 12 bases. The germline V gene encodes CDR1 MNHEY and CDR2 SVGAGI. J lost 7 bases, V lost 5 bases, and 2 bases had no gene match. The CDR3 loop spans 14 amino acids. The CDR3 is CASSRDRGREKLFF. The CDR3 DNA follows: TGTGCCAGCAGTCGGGACAGGGGGCGTGAAAAACTGTTTTTT.

J is TRBJ2-7 and V is TRBV7-9; D gene uncertain. Germline V CDR1 and CDR2: SEHNR, FQNEAQ (reference sequence). Trimming took off 4 bases at V and 4 bases at J, with 17 bases between the two ends. This CDR3 has 15 residues. CDR3 DNA sequence: TGTGCCAGCAGCTCAACTCTTACCGGCCATTACGAGCAGTACTTC. It encodes CASSSTLTGHYEQYF. Filled out from reference TRBV7-9 and TRBJ2-7, the complete variable domain reads DTGVSQNPRHKITKRGQNVTFRCDPISEHNRLYWYRQTLGQGPEFLTYFQNEAQLEKSRLLSDRFSAERPKGSFSTLEIQRTEQGDSAMYLCASSSTLTGHYEQYFGPGTRLTVT.

The rearrangement uses TRBV6-5 and TRBJ1-3; the match to TRBD1 covers 7 bases. Unmatched junction bases numbered 3, after V lost 2 bases and J lost 2 bases. Germline-derived CDR1 and CDR2 are MNHEY and SVGAGI. The CDR3 is made up of 15 amino acids. The CDR3 nucleotides are TGTGCCAGCAGTTACACCGACAGGGCTGGAAACACCATATATTTT. This codes for CASSYTDRAGNTIYF.

The CDR3 loop is CASSVEGGPATNEKLFF. The CDR3 region has the DNA TGTGCCAGCAGCGTAGAGGGCGGACCTGCAACTAATGAAAAACTGTTTTTT. This sequence joins TRBV9 and TRBJ1-4; the D is unclear. Germline V CDR1 and CDR2: SGDLS, YYNGEE. CDR3 size: 17 residues. V was cut by 0 bases and J by 0 bases, with 12 bases left in between. Supplemented by reference TRBV9 and TRBJ1-4, the full variable domain reads DSGVTQTPKHLITATGQRVTLRCSPRSGDLSVYWYQQSLDQGLQFLIQYYNGEERAKGNILERFSAQQFPDLHSELNLSSLELGDSALYFCASSVEGGPATNEKLFFGSGTQLSVL.

The V and J genes are TRBV7-2 and TRBJ1-2; unclear D gene. This CDR3 has 16 residues. The V gene's germline CDR1 is SGHTA and CDR2 FQGNSA. Trimming pared 3 bases from V and 8 bases from J, leaving 22 bases between. The CDR3 loop is CASSFHPGAITEGYTF. In DNA, the CDR3 is TGTGCCAGCAGCTTTCATCCAGGAGCAATCACCGAAGGCTACACCTTC.

The table lists this clone with many counts. The chain employs TRBV7-3 and TRBJ1-1; D perhaps matches TRBD1 (5 bases). The germline V and J ends were trimmed by 2 bases and 2 bases, with 9 bases remaining between them. The CDR3 is made up of 14 amino acids. Germline CDR1 reads SGHTA; CDR2 reads FQGTGA. The CDR3 nucleotides read TGTGCCAGCAGCTTAGGGGCAGCCAACACTGAAGCTTTCTTT. Translation gives CASSLGAANTEAFF.